This T cell receptor beta chain derives from a study of T cell repertoires in cytomegalovirus infection. Study context: Public TCR beta signatures marked donors with CMV infection and the matching HLA. General study findings and limits: Cumulative frequency (of public TCR beta family members) identified carriers of CMV plus the relevant HLA. CMV-specific TCR beta clonotypes restricted by HLA-C dominated the ex vivo response.

One entry per CDR3 protein, called by TCRdb with MiXCR from the reads. The sample lists more than 650,000 distinct CDR3 sequences, under 40% seen once, with around 3% in the top ten. On this clonotype: No antigen is known for it.

This CDR3 is 17 amino acids long. Germline CDR1 and CDR2: LNHNV and YYDKDF (reference sequence). Deletions cut 1 base from V and 1 base from J, with 15 bases between. Sequenced input: PBMCs. The V gene is TRBV15, the J gene TRBJ2-3; D call uncertain. The TCR comes from a human donor in good health (CMV status not recorded). Some clones in this sample may be carry-over from other donors' samples. This chain's CDR3 is CATSRVGKPTRTDTQYF. CDR3 coding DNA: TGTGCCACCAGCAGAGTAGGGAAACCTACCCGCACAGATACGCAGTATTTT. The entire variable domain, with the rest obtained from reference TRBV15 and TRBJ2-3, is as follows: DAMVIQNPRYQVTQFGKPVTLSCSQTLNHNVMYWYQQKSSQAPKLLFHYYDKDFNNEADTPDNFQSRRPNTSFCFLDIRSPGLGDTAMYLCATSRVGKPTRTDTQYFGPGTRLTVL.